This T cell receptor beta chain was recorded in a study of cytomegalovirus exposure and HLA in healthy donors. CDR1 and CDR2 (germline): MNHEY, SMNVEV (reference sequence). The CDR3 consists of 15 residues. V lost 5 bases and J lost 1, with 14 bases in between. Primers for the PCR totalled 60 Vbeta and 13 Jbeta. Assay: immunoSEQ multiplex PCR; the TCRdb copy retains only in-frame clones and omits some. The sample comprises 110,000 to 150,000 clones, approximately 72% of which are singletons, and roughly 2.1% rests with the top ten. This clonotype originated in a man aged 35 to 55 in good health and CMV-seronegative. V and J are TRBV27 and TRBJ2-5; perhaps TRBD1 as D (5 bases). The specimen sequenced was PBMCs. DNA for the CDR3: TGTGCCAGCAGTGCTACAGGAATACTCCAAGAGACCCAGTACTTC. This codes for CASSATGILQETQYF.